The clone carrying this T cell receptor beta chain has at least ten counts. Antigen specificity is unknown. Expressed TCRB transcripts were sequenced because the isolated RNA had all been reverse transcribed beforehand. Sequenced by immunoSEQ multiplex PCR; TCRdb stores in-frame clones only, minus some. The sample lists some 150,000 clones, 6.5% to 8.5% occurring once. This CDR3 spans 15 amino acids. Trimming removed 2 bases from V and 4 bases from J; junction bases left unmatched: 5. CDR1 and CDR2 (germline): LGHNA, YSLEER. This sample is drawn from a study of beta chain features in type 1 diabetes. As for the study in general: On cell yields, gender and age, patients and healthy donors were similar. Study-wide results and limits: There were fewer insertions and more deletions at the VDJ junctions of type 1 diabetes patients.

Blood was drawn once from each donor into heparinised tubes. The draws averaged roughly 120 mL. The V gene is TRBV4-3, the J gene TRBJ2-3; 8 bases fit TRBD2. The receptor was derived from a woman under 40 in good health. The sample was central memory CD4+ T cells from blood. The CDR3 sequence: CASSQSNGRADTQYF. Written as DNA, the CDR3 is TGCGCCAGCAGCCAATCCAACGGGAGGGCAGATACGCAGTATTTT.